This entry describes one T cell receptor beta chain. Profiled with immunoSEQ multiplex PCR; TCRdb holds only in-frame clones, not every one. The sample lists around 100,000 clones, more than 85% occurring once. This record belongs to a study of T cell changes during pregnancy in multiple sclerosis. V dropped 8 bases and J dropped 6 bases, with 21 bases sitting between them. CDR3 size: 15 residues. Germline loops: CDR1 LNHDA, CDR2 SQIVND (reference sequence). The chain is built from TRBV19 and TRBJ2-3; D may be TRBD2 (5 bases). The source of this sequence is a female donor with multiple sclerosis, enrolled in a pregnancy study. Sequenced material: peripheral blood, taken in the third trimester of pregnancy. The CDR3 nucleotides read TGTGCCAGTCGCCCCCTTGGGCTAGCTGAGGATACGCAGTATTTT. It translates to CASRPLGLAEDTQYF. Complete variable domain (other parts from reference TRBV19 and TRBJ2-3): DGGITQSPKYLFRKEGQNVTLSCEQNLNHDAMYWYRQDPGQGLRLIYYSQIVNDFQKGDIAEGYSVSREKKESFPLTVTSAQKNPTAFYLCASRPLGLAEDTQYFGPGTRLTVL.